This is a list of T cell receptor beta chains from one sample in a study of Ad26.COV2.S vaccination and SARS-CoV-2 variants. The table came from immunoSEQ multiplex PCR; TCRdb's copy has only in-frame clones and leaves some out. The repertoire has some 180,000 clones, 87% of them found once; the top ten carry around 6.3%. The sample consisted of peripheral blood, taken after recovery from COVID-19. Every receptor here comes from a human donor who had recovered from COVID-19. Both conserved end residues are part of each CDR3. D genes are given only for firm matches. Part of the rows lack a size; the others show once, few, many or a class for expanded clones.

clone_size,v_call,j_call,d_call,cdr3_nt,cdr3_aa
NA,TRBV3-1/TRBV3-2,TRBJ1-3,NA,TGTGCCAGCAGCCAAGCAGGAACTCTCTCTGGAAACACCATATATTTT,CASSQAGTLSGNTIYF
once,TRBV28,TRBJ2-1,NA,TGTGCCAGCAGCGCCTCTTCCGGGGGCCCCAATGAGCAGTTCTTC,CASSASSGGPNEQFF
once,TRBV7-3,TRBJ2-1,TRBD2,TGTGCCAGCAGCATGAGCGGGAACCCCACTCCTCATGAGCAGTTCTTC,CASSMSGNPTPHEQFF
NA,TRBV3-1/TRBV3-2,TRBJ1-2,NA,TGTGCCAGCAGCCCCACTGGAGCGTCCGGCTACACCTTC,CASSPTGASGYTF
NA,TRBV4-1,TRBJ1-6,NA,TGCGCCAGCAGCCTGTCCTTAGATTCCAATTCACCCCTCCACTTT,CASSLSLDSNSPLHF
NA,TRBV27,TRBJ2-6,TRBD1,TGTGCCAGCAGTTTCCCGGGACAGCAACCACCCTCTGGGGCCAACGTCCTGACTTTC,CASSFPGQQPPSGANVLTF
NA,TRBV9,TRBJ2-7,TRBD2,TGTGCCAGCAGCTCCGGTAGCGGGAGTTCCTACGAGCAGTACTTC,CASSSGSGSSYEQYF
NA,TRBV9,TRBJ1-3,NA,TGTGCTACCGGGCCGGGCTCTGGAAACACCATATATTTT,CATGPGSGNTIYF
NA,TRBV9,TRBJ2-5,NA,TGTGCCAGCAGCGTCGGTCGCATTACTCAAGAGACCCAGTACTTC,CASSVGRITQETQYF
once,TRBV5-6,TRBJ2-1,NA,TGTGCCAGCAGCTTGGTGGGGGACTCCTCCTACAATGAGCAGTTCTTC,CASSLVGDSSYNEQFF
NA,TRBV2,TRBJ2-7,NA,TGTGCCAGCAGTTACAGGGACCACGAGCAGTACTTC,CASSYRDHEQYF
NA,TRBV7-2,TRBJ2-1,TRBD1,TGTGCCAGCAGCTTTGACAGGGGCGGCTACAATGAGCAGTTCTTC,CASSFDRGGYNEQFF
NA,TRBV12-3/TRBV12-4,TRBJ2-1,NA,TGTGCCAGCAGTCTACTCAATGAGCAGTTCTTC,CASSLLNEQFF
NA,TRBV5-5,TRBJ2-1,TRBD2,TGTGCCAGCAGCTTGGGACATAGCGGGAGCTATCCGTACAATGAGCAGTTCTTC,CASSLGHSGSYPYNEQFF
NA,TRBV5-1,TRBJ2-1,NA,TGCGCCAGCAGCTTGGCTGGTTCGACCGACCAGGAGCAGTTCTTC,CASSLAGSTDQEQFF
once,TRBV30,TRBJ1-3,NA,TGTGCCTGGAGAGTCAACAGGGCGATCGGAGGAAACACCATATATTTT,CAWRVNRAIGGNTIYF
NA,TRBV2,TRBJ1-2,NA,TGTGCCAGCATCCCGGGGGGAAACTATGGCTACACCTTC,CASIPGGNYGYTF
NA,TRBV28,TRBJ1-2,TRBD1,TGTGCCAGCAGTTGGAACAGGGGGCGCGGCTATGGCTACACCTTC,CASSWNRGRGYGYTF
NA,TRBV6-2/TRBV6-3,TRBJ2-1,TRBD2,TGTGCCAGCAGTCCACGGACTAGCGGGAGCTCCTACAATGAGCAGTTCTTC,CASSPRTSGSSYNEQFF
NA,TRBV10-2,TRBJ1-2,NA,TGCGCCAGCAGTGAATCGGAGACAGGCGGTTATGGCTACACCTTC,CASSESETGGYGYTF
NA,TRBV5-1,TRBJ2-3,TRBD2,TGCGCCAGCAGCGTTAGCGGGAGAGAGGCAGATACGCAGTATTTT,CASSVSGREADTQYF
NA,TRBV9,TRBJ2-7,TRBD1,TGTGCCAGCAGCGTAGGAGGGACAGGGGCCTCCTACGAGCAGTACTTC,CASSVGGTGASYEQYF
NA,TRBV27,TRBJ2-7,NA,TGTGCCAGCAGTTATCAGGTGACCTCCTACGAGCAGTACTTC,CASSYQVTSYEQYF
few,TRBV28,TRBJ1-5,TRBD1,TGTGCCAGCAGTTTAGGGGGGACAGGGGGCTGGCAGCCCCAGCATTTT,CASSLGGTGGWQPQHF
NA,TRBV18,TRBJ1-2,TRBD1,TGTGCCAGCTCAGCGGGACAGGGGGTCTATGGCTACACCTTC,CASSAGQGVYGYTF
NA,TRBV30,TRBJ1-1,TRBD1,TGTGCCTGGAGTCTCTTGACAGGGAGGTGGACTGAAGCTTTCTTT,CAWSLLTGRWTEAFF
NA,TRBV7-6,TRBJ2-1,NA,TGTGCCAGCAGCTTAGGCAATGAGCAGTTCTTC,CASSLGNEQFF
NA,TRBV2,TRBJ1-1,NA,TGTGCCAGCAGTAAAGAGACCACTGGAGGTACTGAAGCTTTCTTT,CASSKETTGGTEAFF
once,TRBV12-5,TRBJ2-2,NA,TGTGCTAGTGGTTTGGGGACTTCGAACACCGGGGAGCTGTTTTTT,CASGLGTSNTGELFF
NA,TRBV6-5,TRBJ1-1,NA,TGTGCCAGCAGCCCGCAGAAGAACACTGAAGCTTTCTTT,CASSPQKNTEAFF
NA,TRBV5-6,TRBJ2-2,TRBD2,TGTGCCAGCAAGCAGACTAGCGGGACCCAATGGACCGGGGAGCTGTTTTTT,CASKQTSGTQWTGELFF
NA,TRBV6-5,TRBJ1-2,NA,TGTGCCAGCAGTCTCCAGGACGGACCACACTATGGCTACACCTTC,CASSLQDGPHYGYTF
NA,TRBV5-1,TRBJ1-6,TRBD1,TGCGCCAGCAGCTGGGACAGAGCCAATTCACCCCTCCACTTT,CASSWDRANSPLHF
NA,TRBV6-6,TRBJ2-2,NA,TGTGCCAGTAGTCCTTGGAGGGTCTCCACCGGGGAGCTGTTTTTT,CASSPWRVSTGELFF
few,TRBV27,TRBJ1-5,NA,TGTGCCAGCAGTTTATCCCCGACATTCAATAGCAATCAGCCCCAGCATTTT,CASSLSPTFNSNQPQHF
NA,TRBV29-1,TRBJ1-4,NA,TGCAGCGTGGGGAGTCCGAATAGAGGGGAAAAACTGTTTTTT,CSVGSPNRGEKLFF
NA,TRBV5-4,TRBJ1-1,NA,TGTGCCAGCAGCGTCCAGGGATTTGGAACTGAAGCTTTCTTT,CASSVQGFGTEAFF
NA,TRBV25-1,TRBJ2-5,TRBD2,TGTGCCAGCAGTGAAGCGGCGGGAGGGGAAGAGACCCAGTACTTC,CASSEAAGGEETQYF
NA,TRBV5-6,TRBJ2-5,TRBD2,TGTGCCAGCAGCTTGGGAGCGGCGCGGGGGAGAGAGACCCAGTACTTC,CASSLGAARGRETQYF
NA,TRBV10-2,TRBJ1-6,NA,TGCGCCAGCAGTGCGTCAGAGGAGTCCTATAATTCACCCCTCCACTTT,CASSASEESYNSPLHF
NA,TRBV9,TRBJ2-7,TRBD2,TGTGCCAGCAGCGCCAGCGGGAGCTACGAGCAGTACTTC,CASSASGSYEQYF
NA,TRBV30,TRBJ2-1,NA,TGTGCCTGGGGGACGCTTAACTCCTACAATGAGCAGTTCTTC,CAWGTLNSYNEQFF
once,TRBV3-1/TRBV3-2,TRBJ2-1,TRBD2,TGTGCCAGCAGCCAAATAGCGGGGCCTGGGGAGCAGTTCTTC,CASSQIAGPGEQFF
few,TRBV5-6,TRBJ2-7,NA,TGTGCCAGCAGCCATCGCAGCTACGAGCAGTACTTC,CASSHRSYEQYF
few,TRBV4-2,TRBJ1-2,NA,TGTGCCAGCAGCCCCATCGACAGCTATGGCTACACCTTC,CASSPIDSYGYTF
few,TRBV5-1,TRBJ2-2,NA,TGCGCCAGCAGCTTGGAATCCCACACCGGGGAGCTGTTTTTT,CASSLESHTGELFF
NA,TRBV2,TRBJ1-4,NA,TGTGCCAGCAGTGACGTGAATCATGAAAAACTGTTTTTT,CASSDVNHEKLFF
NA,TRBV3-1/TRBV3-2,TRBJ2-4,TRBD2,TGTGCCAGCAGCCAAGGAATACCTAGCGGGGGGGCTGCCAAAAACATTCAGTACTTC,CASSQGIPSGGAAKNIQYF
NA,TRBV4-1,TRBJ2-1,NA,TGCGCCAGCAGTCAAGGGCGGGGCTATGAGCAGTTCTTC,CASSQGRGYEQFF
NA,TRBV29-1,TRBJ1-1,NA,TGCAGCGGCAGTCAGGGTTCATGGGACACTGAAGCTTTCTTT,CSGSQGSWDTEAFF
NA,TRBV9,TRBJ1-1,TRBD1,TGTGCCAGCAGCGTAGAAAACAGGGGTGAAGCTTTCTTT,CASSVENRGEAFF
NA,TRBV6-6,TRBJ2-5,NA,TGTGCCAGCGGATCCCGATCGGAAGAGACCCAGTACTTC,CASGSRSEETQYF
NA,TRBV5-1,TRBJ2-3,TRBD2,TGCGCCAGCAGCCCCTCCGCTAGCGGGGGGGCTAATACGCAGTATTTT,CASSPSASGGANTQYF
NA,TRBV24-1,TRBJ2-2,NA,TGTGCCACCAGTGAAGCGGGCGAGAACACCGGGGAGCTGTTTTTT,CATSEAGENTGELFF
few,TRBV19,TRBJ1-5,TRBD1,TGTGCCAGTAGTTTTCCGGGACAGCGCAATCAGCCCCAGCATTTT,CASSFPGQRNQPQHF
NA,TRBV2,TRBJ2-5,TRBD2,TGTGCCAGCAGTGCTCTACTAGCGGGGGGGCTTGAGACCCAGTACTTC,CASSALLAGGLETQYF
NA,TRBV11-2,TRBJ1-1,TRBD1,TGTGCCAGCAGCCCAGGGACAGGGCTTTTGAACACTGAAGCTTTCTTT,CASSPGTGLLNTEAFF
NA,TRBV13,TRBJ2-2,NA,TGTGCCAGCAGCTACAGGGGGGGAAACACCGGGGAGCTGTTTTTT,CASSYRGGNTGELFF
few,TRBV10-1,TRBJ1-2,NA,TGCGCCAGCAGTGAGTCTGGAGGTGTTGGCTACACCTTC,CASSESGGVGYTF